The 31 T cell receptor beta chains in this list originate from one sample, sequenced in a study of T cells expressing NK-cell markers. From its re-call of the 5' RACE reads, TCRdb lists each CDR3 protein once, without DNA. Its listing shows about 30,000 distinct CDR3 sequences. Sequenced material: blood T cells: a sorted CD56 or NKG2C T cell subset, CD4+ or CD8+ T cells, or bulk PBMC T cells (not recorded which). These receptors were obtained from a woman aged 18-70 years in good health.

The J gene is TRBJ2-5, the V gene TRBV5-6; no DNA is available, so the TRBD2 call from TCRdb remains unchecked. The CDR3 runs to 14 residues. Germline lookup yields CDR1 SGHDT and CDR2 YYEEEE. CDR3 sequence reads: CASSLFTSGETQYF.

This chain uses TRBV12-3 or TRBV12-4 with TRBJ1-6; the TRBD1 assignment by TCRdb is unverifiable without DNA. The CDR3 totals 16 residues. This chain's CDR3 is CASSPPYRARHSPLHF.

V gene TRBV7-9 combines with J gene TRBJ2-7; lacking DNA, the TRBD2 call made by TCRdb goes unchecked. The CDR3 totals 14 residues. Germline V gene data show CDR1 as SEHNR and CDR2 as FQNEAQ (reference sequence). CDR3 region: CASSQLAGGAEQYF.

The rearrangement links TRBV5-1 to TRBJ2-7; the D call of TRBD2 rests on TCRdb alone, since no DNA is present to check it. The CDR3 is 16 residues long. Germline V gene data show CDR1 as SGHRS and CDR2 as YFSETQ. CDR3 protein: CASSQRPGEVPYEQYF.

This chain connects TRBV11-2 to TRBJ2-7; TCRdb's D gene call, TRBD2, goes unchecked for lack of DNA. Germline V gene lookup returns CDR1 SGHAT and CDR2 FQNNGV. This CDR3 has 13 residues. CDR3 sequence: CASSLMAGAEQYF.

The V gene is TRBV20-1, the J gene TRBJ2-1; TCRdb returns TRBD2, unconfirmable since there is no DNA. Germline V gene data show CDR1 as DFQATT and CDR2 as SNEGSKA (reference sequence). CDR3 length equals 17 residues. CDR3 residues: CSAILVAAGGPHNEQFF.

The rearrangement links TRBV24-1 to TRBJ2-1; TCRdb returns TRBD2, unconfirmable since there is no DNA. CDR3 length: 18 amino acids. Per the germline V gene, CDR1 is KGHDR and CDR2 is SFDVKD. The CDR3 loop is CATSDSSGTSGRYNEQFF.

The V and J genes are TRBV9 and TRBJ1-1; lacking DNA, the TRBD1 call made by TCRdb goes unchecked. Germline lookup yields CDR1 SGDLS and CDR2 YYNGEE. The CDR3 is made up of 15 amino acids. The CDR3 sequence: CASSPQQGVNTEAFF.

V is TRBV6-2 or TRBV6-3 and J is TRBJ2-5; TCRdb names TRBD2, which stays unverified in the absence of DNA. Per germline, CDR1 MNHEY and CDR2 SVGEGT. The CDR3 consists of 17 residues. The CDR3 is CASSYLVRTSDQETQYF.

V and J are TRBV4-1 and TRBJ1-2. Germline V gives CDR1 MGHRA, CDR2 YSYEKL. The CDR3 sequence is 15 residues long. The CDR3 loop reads CASSHVKGTNYGYTF.

The genes are TRBV4-1 and TRBJ2-7; TCRdb designates TRBD1, a call that cannot be tested without DNA. This CDR3 has 12 amino acids. CDR1 is MGHRA, CDR2 YSYEKL, per germline. The CDR3 sequence: CASSQGGYEQYF.

J is TRBJ1-5 and V is TRBV20-1. This CDR3 comprises 15 residues. Germline V gene data show CDR1 as DFQATT and CDR2 as SNEGSKA (reference sequence). The CDR3 loop is CSARDPTPSNQPQHF.

This chain joins TRBV18 and TRBJ1-4; TCRdb's D gene call, TRBD1, goes unchecked for lack of DNA. Germline CDR1 and CDR2: KGHSH and LQKENI. CDR3 length: 15 residues. The CDR3 region is CASSPETGSDEKLFF.

CDR3: CASSLMWDRDFGEQFF. J is TRBJ2-1 and V is TRBV27; the TCRdb call, TRBD1, lacks DNA for checking. CDR1 is MNHEY and CDR2 is SMNVEV in the germline V gene (reference sequence). The CDR3 sequence is 16 residues long.

The chain has TRBV3-1 and TRBJ2-3; TCRdb designates TRBD2, a call that cannot be tested without DNA. There are 18 residues in the CDR3. The germline V gene encodes CDR1 LGHDT and CDR2 YNNKEL (reference sequence). The CDR3 is CASSPIFETSGGPDTQYF.

This chain links TRBV6-2 or TRBV6-3 with TRBJ1-2; as DNA is missing, the TRBD1 call by TCRdb cannot be tested. Germline V CDR1 and CDR2: MNHEY, SVGEGT. The CDR3 covers 14 residues. CDR3 sequence: CASSSLEGYYGYTF.

The chain combines TRBV4-1 with TRBJ2-1; with no DNA, the TCRdb D assignment of TRBD1 cannot be verified. The CDR3 totals 15 residues. Germline V gives CDR1 MGHRA, CDR2 YSYEKL. CDR3 protein: CASSRGQGGDNEQFF.

The V gene is TRBV27, the J gene TRBJ2-1; TCRdb calls TRBD2, which cannot be checked without DNA. CDR1 MNHEY and CDR2 SMNVEV come from the germline V gene (reference sequence). The CDR3 has 14 residues. This CDR3 reads CASSYSPSGPEQFF.

J is TRBJ2-1 and V is TRBV7-9; TCRdb proposes TRBD1, but this gene call is untestable without DNA. The CDR3 contains 12 residues. Germline V CDR1 and CDR2: SEHNR, FQNEAQ (reference sequence). This CDR3 is CASTPTWDEQFF. The entire variable domain, with the rest obtained from reference TRBV7-9 and TRBJ2-1, is as follows: DTGVSQNPRHKITKRGQNVTFRCDPISEHNRLYWYRQTLGQGPEFLTYFQNEAQLEKSRLLSDRFSAERPKGSFSTLEIQRTEQGDSAMYLCASTPTWDEQFFGPGTRLTVL.

The chain uses TRBV6-1 and TRBJ2-2. CDR3 length: 12 residues. Per germline, CDR1 MNHNS and CDR2 SASEGT. CDR3: CASRHATGELFF.

The chain is built from TRBV12-3 or TRBV12-4 and TRBJ1-1. This CDR3 is built from 15 residues. CDR3: CASSLSGWGSTEAFF.

The chain has TRBV4-2 and TRBJ2-1; TCRdb reports TRBD2, a call that lacks DNA to check it against. The CDR3 covers 16 residues. Germline V gene sequence: CDR1 LGHNA, CDR2 YNFKEQ. CDR3 amino acids: CASSQDASGPYNEQFF.

The chain joins TRBV4-1 to TRBJ2-7. CDR1 and CDR2 (germline): MGHRA, YSYEKL. The CDR3 has 14 amino acids. CDR3 amino acids: CASSQSSELYEQYF.

The chain combines TRBV2 with TRBJ1-5; absent DNA, TCRdb's TRBD1 call cannot be checked. Germline CDR1 and CDR2: SNHLY and FYNNEI. This CDR3 has 16 amino acids. The CDR3 sequence: CASSFSDRTSNQPQHF.

The chain uses TRBV7-8 and TRBJ2-7; the TCRdb call, TRBD1, lacks DNA for checking. There are 16 residues in the CDR3. The germline V gene has CDR1 SGHVS and CDR2 FQNEAQ. CDR3 amino acids: CASSFKTGISSYEQYF.

V gene TRBV9 combines with J gene TRBJ2-1; TCRdb reports TRBD1, a call that lacks DNA to check it against. Germline V gene data show CDR1 as SGDLS and CDR2 as YYNGEE. This CDR3 spans 15 amino acids. The CDR3 loop reads CASSARDRGPNEQFF.

V is TRBV12-3 or TRBV12-4 and J is TRBJ2-5; TCRdb proposes TRBD1, but this gene call is untestable without DNA. The CDR3 length is 15 residues. The CDR3 sequence: CASSDSGQGRETQYF.

The rearrangement uses TRBV13 and TRBJ2-1. This CDR3 region has 19 residues. Germline CDR1 is PRHDT and CDR2 is FYEKMQ (reference sequence). CDR3 residues: CASSFDSLKGDPTYNEQFF.

V and J are TRBV13 and TRBJ2-1; TCRdb gives TRBD2 as the D gene, but with no DNA this cannot be confirmed. Germline V CDR1 and CDR2: PRHDT, FYEKMQ (reference sequence). This CDR3 spans 13 amino acids. CDR3 in amino acids: CASSSHQRGEQFF.

V is TRBV5-6 and J is TRBJ1-2. There are 14 residues in the CDR3. Germline assignment: CDR1 SGHDT and CDR2 YYEEEE. CDR3 amino acids: CASSSGTAIYGYTF. Drawing the rest from reference TRBV5-6 and TRBJ1-2, the complete variable domain is DAGVTQSPTHLIKTRGQQVTLRCSPKSGHDTVSWYQQALGQGPQFIFQYYEEEERQRGNFPDRFSGHQFPNYSSELNVNALLLGDSALYLCASSSGTAIYGYTFGSGTRLTVV.

The chain employs TRBV6-1 and TRBJ2-7; as DNA is missing, the TRBD1 call by TCRdb cannot be tested. The germline CDR1 and CDR2 sequences are MNHNS and SASEGT. The CDR3 is 13 amino acids. The CDR3 sequence is CASSRDATYEQYF.